This T cell receptor beta chain emerged from a study of T cell changes during pregnancy in multiple sclerosis. Libraries were prepared by immunoSEQ multiplex PCR; TCRdb keeps only in-frame clonotypes and omits some of them. The table shows tens of thousands of clones, with roughly 80% occurring only once. Trimming took 10 bases from V and 0 from J, leaving 16 bases between them. Germline V gives CDR1 MRHNA, CDR2 SNTAGT. The CDR3 is 15 amino acids. This chain connects TRBV6-4 to TRBJ2-1, with D possibly TRBD2 on 5 matching bases. This sample comprised CD4+ T cells from peripheral blood mononuclear cells, obtained before pregnancy. The sequence was collected from a female donor with multiple sclerosis, enrolled in a pregnancy study. The CDR3 protein is CATALEDGSYNEQFF. DNA of the CDR3: TGTGCCACGGCCCTGGAGGATGGCTCCTACAATGAGCAGTTCTTC.